This record concerns one T cell receptor (beta chain) sequence. The isolated RNA, all of it, was reverse transcribed, so expressed TCRB transcripts were what got sequenced. Using immunoSEQ multiplex PCR, the repertoire was profiled, and TCRdb retains in-frame clones only, with some absent. This sample has under 450,000 clones, with less than 15% found just once. This sample is part of a study of beta chain features in type 1 diabetes. CDR1 is MNHEY and CDR2 is SVGAGI in the germline V gene. This CDR3 comprises 12 residues. The V and J ends lost 6 bases and 5 bases, in that order; junction bases with no gene match: 1.

Sequenced: naive CD4+ T cells from blood. The chain is built from TRBV6-5 and TRBJ1-2, with TRBD1 identical over 9 bases. The receptor's source is a woman between 18 and 29 years old in good health. CDR3 nucleotide sequence: TGTGCCAGCAGGGGACAGGGTTATGGCTACACCTTC. Residues: CASRGQGYGYTF.